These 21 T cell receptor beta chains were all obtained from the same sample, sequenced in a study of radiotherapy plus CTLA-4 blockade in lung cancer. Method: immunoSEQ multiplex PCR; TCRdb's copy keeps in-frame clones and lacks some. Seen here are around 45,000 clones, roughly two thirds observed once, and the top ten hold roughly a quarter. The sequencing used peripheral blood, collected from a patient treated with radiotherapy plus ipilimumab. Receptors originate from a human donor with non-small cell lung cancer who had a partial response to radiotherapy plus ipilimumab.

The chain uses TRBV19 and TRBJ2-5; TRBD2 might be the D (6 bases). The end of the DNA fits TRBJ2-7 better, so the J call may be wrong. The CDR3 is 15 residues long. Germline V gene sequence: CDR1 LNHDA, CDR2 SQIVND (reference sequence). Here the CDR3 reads CASSPSGSDFDEQYF. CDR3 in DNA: TGTGCCAGTAGTCCCAGCGGGTCAGATTTCGACGAGCAGTACTTC.

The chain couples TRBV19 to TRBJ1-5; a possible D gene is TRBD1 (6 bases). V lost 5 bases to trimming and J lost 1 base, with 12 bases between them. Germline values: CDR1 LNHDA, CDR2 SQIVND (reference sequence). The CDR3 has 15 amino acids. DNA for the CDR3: TGTGCCAGTAGTTGGGAACAGGGCAGCAATCAGCCCCAGCATTTT. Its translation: CASSWEQGSNQPQHF.

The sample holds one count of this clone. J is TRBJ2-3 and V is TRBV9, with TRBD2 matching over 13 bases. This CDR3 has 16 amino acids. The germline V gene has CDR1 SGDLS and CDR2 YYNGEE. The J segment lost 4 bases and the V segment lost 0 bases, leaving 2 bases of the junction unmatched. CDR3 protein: CASSVAGTSGADTQYF. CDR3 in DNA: TGTGCCAGCAGCGTAGCCGGGACTAGCGGGGCAGATACGCAGTATTTT.

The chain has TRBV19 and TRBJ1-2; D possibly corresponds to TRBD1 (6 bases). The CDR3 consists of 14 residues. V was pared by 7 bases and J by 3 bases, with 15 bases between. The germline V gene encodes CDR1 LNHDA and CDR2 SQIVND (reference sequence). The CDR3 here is CASKQGPLDYGYTF. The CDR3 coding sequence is TGTGCCAGTAAACAGGGACCTCTGGACTATGGCTACACCTTC.

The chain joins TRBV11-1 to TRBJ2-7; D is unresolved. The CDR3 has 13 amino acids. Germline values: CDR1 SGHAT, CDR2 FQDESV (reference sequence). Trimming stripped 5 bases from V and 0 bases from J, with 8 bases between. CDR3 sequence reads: CASSRGASYEQYF. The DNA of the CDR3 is TGTGCCAGCAGCCGAGGAGCCTCCTACGAGCAGTACTTC.

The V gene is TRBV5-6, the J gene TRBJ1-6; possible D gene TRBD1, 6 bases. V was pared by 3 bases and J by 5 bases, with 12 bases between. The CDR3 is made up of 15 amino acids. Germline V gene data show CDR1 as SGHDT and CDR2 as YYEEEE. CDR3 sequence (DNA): TGTGCCAGCAGCTCAGAACAGGGACATAATTCACCCCTCCACTTT. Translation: CASSSEQGHNSPLHF.

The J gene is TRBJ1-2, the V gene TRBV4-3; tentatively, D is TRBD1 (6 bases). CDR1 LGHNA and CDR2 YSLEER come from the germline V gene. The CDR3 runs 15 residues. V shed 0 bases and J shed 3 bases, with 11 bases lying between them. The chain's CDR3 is CASSQERGYHYGYTF. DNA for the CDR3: TGCGCCAGCAGCCAAGAGAGGGGGTATCACTATGGCTACACCTTC.

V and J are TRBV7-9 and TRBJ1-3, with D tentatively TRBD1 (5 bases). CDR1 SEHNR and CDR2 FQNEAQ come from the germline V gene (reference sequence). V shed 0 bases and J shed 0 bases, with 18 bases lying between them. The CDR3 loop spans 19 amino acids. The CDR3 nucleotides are TGTGCCAGCAGCTTAGCGGGGGGACGGGGACCAAGCTCTGGAAACACCATATATTTT. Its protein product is CASSLAGGRGPSSGNTIYF.

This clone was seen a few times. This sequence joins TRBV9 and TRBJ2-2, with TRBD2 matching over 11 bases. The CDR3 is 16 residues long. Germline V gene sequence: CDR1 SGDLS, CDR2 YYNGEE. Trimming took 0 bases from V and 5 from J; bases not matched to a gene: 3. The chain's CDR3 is CASSVGASGRTGELFF. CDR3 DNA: TGTGCCAGCAGCGTAGGGGCTAGCGGGAGGACCGGGGAGCTGTTTTTT. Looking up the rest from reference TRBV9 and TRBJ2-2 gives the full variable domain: DSGVTQTPKHLITATGQRVTLRCSPRSGDLSVYWYQQSLDQGLQFLIQYYNGEERAKGNILERFSAQQFPDLHSELNLSSLELGDSALYFCASSVGASGRTGELFFGEGSRLTVL.

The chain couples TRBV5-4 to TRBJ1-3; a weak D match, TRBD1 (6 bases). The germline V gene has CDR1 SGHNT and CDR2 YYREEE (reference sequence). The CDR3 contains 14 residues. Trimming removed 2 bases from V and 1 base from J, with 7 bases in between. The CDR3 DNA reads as TGTGCCAGCAGCTTACAGGGATCTGGAAACACCATATATTTT. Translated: CASSLQGSGNTIYF.

CDR3 bases: TGTGCCAGCAGCTTCTCGGGTACAGGGATATTCGACGAGCAGTACTTC. This translates into CASSFSGTGIFDEQYF. The chain carries TRBV5-4 and TRBJ2-7; possible D gene TRBD1, 6 bases. Trimming cost V 2 bases and J 5 bases, with 20 bases left between them. Germline V gene data show CDR1 as SGHNT and CDR2 as YYREEE (reference sequence). There are 16 residues in the CDR3.

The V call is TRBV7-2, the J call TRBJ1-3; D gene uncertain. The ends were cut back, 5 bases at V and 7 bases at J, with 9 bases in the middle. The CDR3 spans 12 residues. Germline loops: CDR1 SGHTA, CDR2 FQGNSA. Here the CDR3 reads CASSTDGNTIYF. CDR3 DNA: TGTGCCAGCAGCACAGATGGGAACACCATATATTTT.

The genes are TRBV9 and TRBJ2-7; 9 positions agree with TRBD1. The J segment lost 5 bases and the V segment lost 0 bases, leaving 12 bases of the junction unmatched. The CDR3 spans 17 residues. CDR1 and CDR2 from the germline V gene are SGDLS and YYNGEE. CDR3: CASSVALPGTGNNEQYF. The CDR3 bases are TGTGCCAGCAGCGTAGCTTTACCCGGGACAGGGAATAACGAGCAGTACTTC.

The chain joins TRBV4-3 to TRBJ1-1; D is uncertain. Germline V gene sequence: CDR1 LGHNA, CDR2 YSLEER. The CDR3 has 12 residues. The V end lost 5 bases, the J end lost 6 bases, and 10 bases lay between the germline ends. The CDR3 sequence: CASSDFGAEAFF. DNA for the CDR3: TGCGCCAGCAGCGATTTCGGGGCTGAAGCTTTCTTT.

This chain's CDR3 is CASSLGTSGSGLEQFF. CDR3 sequence (DNA): TGCGCCAGCAGCTTGGGGACTAGCGGGAGTGGGCTTGAGCAGTTCTTC. The chain has TRBV5-1 and TRBJ2-1, with TRBD2 matching 13 bases. Germline-derived CDR1 and CDR2 are SGHRS and YFSETQ. J lost 9 bases, V lost 0 bases, and 6 bases had no gene match. The CDR3 covers 16 residues.

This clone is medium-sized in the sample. The CDR3 reads CASSDQANTEAFF. CDR3 in DNA: TGTGCCAGCAGCGATCAGGCGAACACTGAAGCTTTCTTT. The chain joins TRBV7-9 to TRBJ1-1; D uncertain. Germline V gene sequence: CDR1 SEHNR, CDR2 FQNEAQ (reference sequence). Trimming stripped 5 bases from V and 1 base from J, with 8 bases between. The CDR3 has 13 amino acids.

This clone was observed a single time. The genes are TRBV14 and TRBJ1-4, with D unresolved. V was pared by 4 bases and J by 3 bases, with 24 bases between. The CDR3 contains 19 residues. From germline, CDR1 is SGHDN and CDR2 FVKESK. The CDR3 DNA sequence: TGTGCCAGCAGCCCGGGATCGAGAGGTACCGCTACATCTAATGAAAAACTGTTTTTT. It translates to CASSPGSRGTATSNEKLFF.

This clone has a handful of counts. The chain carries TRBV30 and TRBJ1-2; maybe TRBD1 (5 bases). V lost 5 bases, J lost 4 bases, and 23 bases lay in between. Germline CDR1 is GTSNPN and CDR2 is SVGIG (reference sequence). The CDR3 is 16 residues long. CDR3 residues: CAWLRGGSSRGYGYTF. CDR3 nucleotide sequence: TGTGCCTGGTTACGGGGAGGGTCTTCTAGGGGCTATGGCTACACCTTC.

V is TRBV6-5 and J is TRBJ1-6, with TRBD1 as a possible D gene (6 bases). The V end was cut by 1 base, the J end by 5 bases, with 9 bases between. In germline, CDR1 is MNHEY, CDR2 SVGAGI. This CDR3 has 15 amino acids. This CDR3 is CASSYFEGDNSPLHF. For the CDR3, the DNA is TGTGCCAGCAGTTACTTTGAGGGGGATAATTCACCCCTCCACTTT.

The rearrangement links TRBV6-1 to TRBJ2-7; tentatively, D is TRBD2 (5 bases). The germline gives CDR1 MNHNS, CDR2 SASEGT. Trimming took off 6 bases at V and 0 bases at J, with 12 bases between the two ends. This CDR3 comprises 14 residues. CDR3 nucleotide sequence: TGTGCCAGCAGCCACGGGATAGTCTCCTACGAGCAGTACTTC. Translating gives CASSHGIVSYEQYF.

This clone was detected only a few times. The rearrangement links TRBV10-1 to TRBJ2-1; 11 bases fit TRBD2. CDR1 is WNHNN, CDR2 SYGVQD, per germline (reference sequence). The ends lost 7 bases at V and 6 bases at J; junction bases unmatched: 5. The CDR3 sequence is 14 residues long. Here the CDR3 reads CASIVLAGVNEQFF. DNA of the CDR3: TGCGCCAGCATTGTACTAGCGGGAGTCAATGAGCAGTTCTTC.